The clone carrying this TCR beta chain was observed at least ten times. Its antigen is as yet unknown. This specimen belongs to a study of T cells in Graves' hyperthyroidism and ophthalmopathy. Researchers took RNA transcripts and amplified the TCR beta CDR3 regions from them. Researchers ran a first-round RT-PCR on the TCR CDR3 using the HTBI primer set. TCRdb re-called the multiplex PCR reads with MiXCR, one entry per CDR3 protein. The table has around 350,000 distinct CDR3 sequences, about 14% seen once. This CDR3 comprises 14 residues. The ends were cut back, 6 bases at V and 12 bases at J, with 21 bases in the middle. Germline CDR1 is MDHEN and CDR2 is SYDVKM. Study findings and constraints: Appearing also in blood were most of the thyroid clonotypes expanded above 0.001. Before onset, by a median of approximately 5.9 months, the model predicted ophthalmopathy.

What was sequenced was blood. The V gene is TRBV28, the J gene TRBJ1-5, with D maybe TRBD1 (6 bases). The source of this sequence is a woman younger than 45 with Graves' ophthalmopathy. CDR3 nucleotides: TGTGCCAGCAGACGAATACAGGGTCGGGGGCGCCAGCATTTT. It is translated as CASRRIQGRGRQHF.